The source of this TCR beta chain is a study of cytomegalovirus exposure and HLA in healthy donors. Using immunoSEQ multiplex PCR, the repertoire was profiled, and TCRdb retains in-frame clones only, with some absent. This table holds roughly 150,000 clones, roughly 91% found once. The CDR3 spans 15 residues. The V gene's germline CDR1 is SNHLY and CDR2 FYNNEI. Trimming took 5 bases from V and 5 from J; bases not matched to a gene: 3. This clonotype was obtained from a man aged 18 to 30 in good health and CMV-seropositive. V gene TRBV2 combines with J gene TRBJ1-4; TRBD1 matches 12 bases. Sequencing was carried out using PBMCs. CDR3 residues: CASSRDRGPNEKLFF. The CDR3 DNA reads as TGTGCCAGCAGTAGGGACAGGGGGCCGAATGAAAAACTGTTTTTT.